This TCR beta chain originates from a study of blood T cell repertoires in COVID-19. Study-level information: The study drew acute and convalescent COVID-19 samples from the United States, Italy and Spain. PBMCs, B-cell-depleted T cells, or T cells were the source of the cDNA or gDNA that made up the material.

Per the study methods: Amplification of reference gene primers was used by the study to estimate nucleated cell counts. Here immunoSEQ multiplex PCR was the method, and the copy in TCRdb shows in-frame clones only, minus some. For V, J and clone size, that table is used; D and trimming come from the DNA. The table has hundreds of thousands of clones, around 87% seen once. This clone was detected only a few times. The sample taken for sequencing was peripheral blood. The receptor was derived from a man aged 65-85 years with acute or convalescent COVID-19.

CDR3 loop: CATSRDRGWGQPQHF. In DNA, the CDR3 is TGTGCCACCAGCAGAGATCGGGGATGGGGTCAGCCCCAGCATTTT. The rearrangement joins TRBV15 to TRBJ1-5; no clear D. Trimming shortened V by 0 bases and J by 6 bases, and 12 bases separated the two germline ends. CDR1 is LNHNV, CDR2 YYDKDF, per germline (reference sequence). The CDR3 has 15 residues.